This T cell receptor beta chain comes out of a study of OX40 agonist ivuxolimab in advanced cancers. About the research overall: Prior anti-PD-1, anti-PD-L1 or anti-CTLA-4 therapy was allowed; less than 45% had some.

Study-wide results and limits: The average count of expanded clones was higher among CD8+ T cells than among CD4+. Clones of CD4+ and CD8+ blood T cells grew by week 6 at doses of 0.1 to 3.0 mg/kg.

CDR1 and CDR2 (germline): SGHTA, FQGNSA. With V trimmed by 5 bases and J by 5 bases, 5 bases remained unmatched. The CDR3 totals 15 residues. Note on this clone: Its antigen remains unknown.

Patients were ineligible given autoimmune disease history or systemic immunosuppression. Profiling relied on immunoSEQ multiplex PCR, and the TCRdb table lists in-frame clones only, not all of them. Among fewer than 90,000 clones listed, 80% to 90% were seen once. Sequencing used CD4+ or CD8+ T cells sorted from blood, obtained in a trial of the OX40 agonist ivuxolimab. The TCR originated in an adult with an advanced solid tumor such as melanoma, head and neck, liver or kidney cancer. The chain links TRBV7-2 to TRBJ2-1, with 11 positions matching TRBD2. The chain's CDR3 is CASSPLAGGHNEQFF. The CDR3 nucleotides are TGTGCCAGCAGCCCTCTAGCGGGGGGACACAATGAGCAGTTCTTC.